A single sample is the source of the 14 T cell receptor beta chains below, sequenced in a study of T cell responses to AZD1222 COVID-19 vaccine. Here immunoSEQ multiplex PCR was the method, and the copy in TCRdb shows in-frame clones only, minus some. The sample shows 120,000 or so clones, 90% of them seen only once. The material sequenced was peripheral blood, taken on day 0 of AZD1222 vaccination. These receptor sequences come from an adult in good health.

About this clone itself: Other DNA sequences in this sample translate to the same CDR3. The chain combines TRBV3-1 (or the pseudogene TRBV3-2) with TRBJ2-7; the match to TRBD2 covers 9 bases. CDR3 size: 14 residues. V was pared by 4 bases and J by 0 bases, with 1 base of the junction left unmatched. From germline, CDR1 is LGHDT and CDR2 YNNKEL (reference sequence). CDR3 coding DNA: TGTGCCAGCAGCCTGACTAGCGGCTCCTACGAGCAGTACTTC. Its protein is CASSLTSGSYEQYF.

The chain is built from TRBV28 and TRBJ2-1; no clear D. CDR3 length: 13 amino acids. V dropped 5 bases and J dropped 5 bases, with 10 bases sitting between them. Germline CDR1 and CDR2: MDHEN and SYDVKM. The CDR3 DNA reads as TGTGCCAGCAGTCACCCCCTTGACAATGAGCAGTTCTTC. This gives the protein CASSHPLDNEQFF.

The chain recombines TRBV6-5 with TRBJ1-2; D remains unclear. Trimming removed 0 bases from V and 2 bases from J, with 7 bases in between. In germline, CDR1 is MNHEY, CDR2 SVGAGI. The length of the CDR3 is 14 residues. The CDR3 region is CASSYSRENYGYTF. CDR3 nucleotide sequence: TGTGCCAGCAGTTACTCGAGGGAGAACTATGGCTACACCTTC.

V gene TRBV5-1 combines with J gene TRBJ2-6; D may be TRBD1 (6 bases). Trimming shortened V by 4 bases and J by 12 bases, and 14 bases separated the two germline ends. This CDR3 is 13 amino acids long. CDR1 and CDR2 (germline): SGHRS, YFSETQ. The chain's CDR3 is CASSAQGVSVLTF. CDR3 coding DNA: TGCGCCAGCAGCGCACAGGGCGTAAGCGTCCTGACTTTC.

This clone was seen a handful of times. The CDR3 loop reads CASSSLGGGRDEKLFF. The CDR3 nucleotides are TGTGCCAGCAGTTCCCTCGGTGGGGGGCGCGATGAAAAACTGTTTTTT. The J gene is TRBJ1-4, the V gene TRBV27; possibly TRBD1 for D (6 bases). The CDR3 consists of 16 residues. Germline V gives CDR1 MNHEY, CDR2 SMNVEV (reference sequence). The V end lost 4 bases, the J end lost 6 bases, and 18 bases lay between the germline ends.

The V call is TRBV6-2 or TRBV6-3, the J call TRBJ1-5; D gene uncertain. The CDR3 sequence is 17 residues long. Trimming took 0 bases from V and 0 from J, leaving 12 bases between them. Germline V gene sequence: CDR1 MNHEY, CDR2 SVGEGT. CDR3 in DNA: TGTGCCAGCAGTTACTCCTCCTCAGGAATTAGCAATCAGCCCCAGCATTTT. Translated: CASSYSSSGISNQPQHF.

CDR3 in amino acids: CATTEGRGHF. In DNA form, the CDR3 reads TGTGCCACCACCGAGGGGAGGGGGCATTTT. J is TRBJ1-5 and V is TRBV24-1, with a tentative D call TRBD1 (5 bases). This CDR3 is built from 10 residues. Germline V gene sequence: CDR1 KGHDR, CDR2 SFDVKD. V was clipped by 8 bases and J by 15 bases, with 13 bases between them.

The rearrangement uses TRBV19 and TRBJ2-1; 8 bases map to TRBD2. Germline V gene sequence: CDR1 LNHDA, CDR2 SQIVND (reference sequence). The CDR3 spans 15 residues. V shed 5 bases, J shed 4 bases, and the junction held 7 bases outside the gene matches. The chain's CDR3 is CASSLREGGYNEQFF. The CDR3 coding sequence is TGTGCCAGTAGTTTACGGGAGGGCGGTTACAATGAGCAGTTCTTC.

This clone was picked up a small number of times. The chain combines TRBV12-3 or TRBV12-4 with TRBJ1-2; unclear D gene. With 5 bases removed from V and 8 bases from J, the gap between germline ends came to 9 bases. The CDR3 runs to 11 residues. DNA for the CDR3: TGTGCCAGCAGTCGGGGTTGGGGCTACACCTTC. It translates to CASSRGWGYTF.

The DNA for the CDR3 is TGTGCCAGCAGCTTGGAACTCTCCGGGGAGACCCAGTACTTC. Translating it yields CASSLELSGETQYF. V is TRBV7-9 and J is TRBJ2-5; D remains ambiguous. This CDR3 spans 14 amino acids. Germline CDR1 SEHNR, CDR2 FQNEAQ (reference sequence). V shed 3 bases and J shed 5 bases, with 13 bases lying between them.

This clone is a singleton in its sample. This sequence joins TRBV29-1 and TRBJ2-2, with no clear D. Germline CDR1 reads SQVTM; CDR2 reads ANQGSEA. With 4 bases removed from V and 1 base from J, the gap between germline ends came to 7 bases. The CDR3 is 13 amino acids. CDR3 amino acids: CSVGIWNTGELFF. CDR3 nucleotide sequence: TGCAGCGTTGGGATATGGAACACCGGGGAGCTGTTTTTT.

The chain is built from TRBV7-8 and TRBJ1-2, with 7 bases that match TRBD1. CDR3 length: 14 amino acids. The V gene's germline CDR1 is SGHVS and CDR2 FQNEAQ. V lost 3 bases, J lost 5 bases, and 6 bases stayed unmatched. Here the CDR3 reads CASSLGQFGYGYTF. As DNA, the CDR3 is TGTGCCAGCAGCTTGGGACAGTTTGGTTATGGCTACACCTTC.

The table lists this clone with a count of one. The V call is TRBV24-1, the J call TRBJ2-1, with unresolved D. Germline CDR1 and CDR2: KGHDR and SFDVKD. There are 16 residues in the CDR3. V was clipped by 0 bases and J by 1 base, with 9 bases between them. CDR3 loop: CATSDLLAVSYNEQFF. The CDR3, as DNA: TGTGCCACCAGTGATTTGCTGGCGGTTTCCTACAATGAGCAGTTCTTC.

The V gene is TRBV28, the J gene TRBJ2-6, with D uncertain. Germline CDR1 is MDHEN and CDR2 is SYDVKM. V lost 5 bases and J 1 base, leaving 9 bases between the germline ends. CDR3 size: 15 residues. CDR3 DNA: TGTGCCAGCAGTCAAGCTGGGTCTGGGGCCAACGTCCTGACTTTC. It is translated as CASSQAGSGANVLTF.